Presented here are 18 T cell receptor beta chains from one specimen sequenced in a study of blood T cell repertoires in COVID-19. The method was immunoSEQ multiplex PCR; TCRdb's version includes in-frame clones alone and lacks a portion of them. This sample carries under 400,000 clones, approximately 89% of them seen once, and the ten largest clones take approximately 1.9%. Sequenced: PBMCs or T cells enriched from blood (not recorded which). These receptor sequences come from a middle-aged man in a cohort exposed to, infected with or recovered from COVID-19 (not recorded which).

This chain links TRBV7-9 with TRBJ2-2; possible D gene TRBD2, 6 bases. The CDR3 consists of 16 residues. Trimming shortened V by 3 bases and J by 3 bases, and 14 bases separated the two germline ends. CDR1 is SEHNR and CDR2 is FQNEAQ in the germline V gene (reference sequence). CDR3 protein: CASSLWPGRYTGELFF. CDR3 coding DNA: TGTGCCAGCAGCTTGTGGCCAGGGAGGTACACCGGGGAGCTGTTTTTT.

The chain employs TRBV3-1 (or the pseudogene TRBV3-2) and TRBJ2-5; 8 bases are a match to TRBD2. Germline V gives CDR1 LGHDT, CDR2 YNNKEL (reference sequence). This CDR3 region has 15 residues. Unmatched junction bases numbered 7, after V lost 2 bases and J lost 5 bases. In DNA, the CDR3 is TGTGCCAGCAGCCAACAAGCGGGAGTGGGGGAGACCCAGTACTTC. Translating it yields CASSQQAGVGETQYF.

The rearrangement joins TRBV7-3 to TRBJ2-1; D is perhaps TRBD1 (5 bases). Germline V gene data show CDR1 as SGHTA and CDR2 as FQGTGA. The ends were cut back, 1 base at V and 8 bases at J, with 6 bases in the middle. The CDR3 loop spans 12 amino acids. As DNA, the CDR3 is TGTGCCAGCAGCTTAATAGGGGATGAGCAGTTCTTC. Amino acid sequence: CASSLIGDEQFF.

The chain joins TRBV3-1 (or the pseudogene TRBV3-2) to TRBJ1-2; tentatively, D is TRBD1 (6 bases). V was pared by 1 base and J by 4 bases, with 13 bases between. The CDR3 sequence is 15 residues long. From germline, CDR1 is LGHDT and CDR2 YNNKEL (reference sequence). The CDR3 DNA is TGTGCCAGCAGCCAAGGCCCGGGGACAATCTATGGCTACACCTTC. As protein: CASSQGPGTIYGYTF.

This chain uses TRBV27 with TRBJ2-7, with 8 bases aligning to TRBD1. Per the germline V gene, CDR1 is MNHEY and CDR2 is SMNVEV (reference sequence). CDR3 length: 15 amino acids. V gave up 7 bases and J gave up 0 bases; unmatched junction bases: 8. CDR3 in amino acids: CASKPTGARSYEQYF. CDR3 coding DNA: TGTGCCAGCAAACCGACAGGGGCCCGCTCCTACGAGCAGTACTTC.

This clone was detected only once. The rearrangement uses TRBV20-1 and TRBJ1-2; no reliable D call. The ends were cut back, 5 bases at V and 7 bases at J, with 17 bases in the middle. Germline V lookup: CDR1 DFQATT, CDR2 SNEGSKA (reference sequence). The CDR3 sequence is 13 residues long. The CDR3 sequence: CSAGAFGGSGYTF. CDR3 coding DNA: TGCAGTGCTGGTGCCTTTGGAGGCAGTGGCTACACCTTC.

The chain has TRBV2 and TRBJ1-2, with TRBD1 identical over 9 bases. There are 14 residues in the CDR3. J gave up 2 bases and V 5 bases, and 3 bases lay outside the gene matches. The germline CDR1 and CDR2 sequences are SNHLY and FYNNEI. The CDR3 DNA follows: TGTGCCAGCAGTTTCACAGGGGGCAACTATGGCTACACCTTC. It translates to CASSFTGGNYGYTF.

This chain links TRBV7-8 with TRBJ2-1; 7 nucleotides match TRBD2. Germline-derived CDR1 and CDR2 are SGHVS and FQNEAQ. Trimming removed 2 bases from V and 8 bases from J; junction bases left unmatched: 15. The CDR3 spans 17 residues. This chain's CDR3 is CASSLILAEALIDEQFF. The CDR3, as DNA: TGTGCCAGCAGCTTAATCCTAGCGGAGGCCCTAATCGATGAGCAGTTCTTC.

The genes are TRBV25-1 and TRBJ2-2; TRBD2 aligns across 11 bases. The CDR3 loop spans 18 amino acids. The germline V gene encodes CDR1 MGHDK and CDR2 SYGVNS. The ends lost 4 bases at V and 4 bases at J; junction bases unmatched: 11. CDR3 sequence: CASSATSGGSRFTGELFF. The CDR3 DNA sequence: TGTGCCAGCAGTGCAACTAGCGGGGGCTCACGGTTCACCGGGGAGCTGTTTTTT.

CDR3 sequence: CASSPGQDYQPQHF. CDR3 nucleotide sequence: TGTGCCAGCAGCCCCGGACAGGATTATCAGCCCCAGCATTTT. The chain links TRBV9 to TRBJ1-5; 7 nucleotides agree with TRBD1. After removal of 4 bases from V and 5 bases from J, the junction contained 6 bases not matched to a gene. This CDR3 has 14 residues. CDR1 SGDLS and CDR2 YYNGEE come from the germline V gene.

The rearrangement links TRBV7-9 to TRBJ2-3; TRBD2 agrees at 7 bases. The CDR3 is 14 amino acids. CDR1 and CDR2 from the germline V gene are SEHNR and FQNEAQ (reference sequence). Unmatched junction bases numbered 6, after V lost 5 bases and J lost 4 bases. As DNA, the CDR3 is TGTGCCAGCAGCGTAGGGGAGGGGTCAGATACGCAGTATTTT. Its translation: CASSVGEGSDTQYF.

J is TRBJ2-7 and V is TRBV10-3, with 7 bases matching TRBD2. Trimming removed 11 bases from V and 3 bases from J; junction bases left unmatched: 4. CDR1 and CDR2 from the germline V gene are ENHRY and SYGVKD. The CDR3 contains 11 residues. This chain's CDR3 is CASRDYYEQYF. In DNA form, the CDR3 reads TGTGCCTCCCGGGACTACTACGAGCAGTACTTC.

The rearrangement links TRBV5-1 to TRBJ2-2; 8 nucleotides agree with TRBD1. The trim removed 4 bases at V and 9 bases at J, leaving 11 bases unmatched. Germline V lookup: CDR1 SGHRS, CDR2 YFSETQ. The CDR3 contains 15 residues. This CDR3 is CASSPGTGEHRELFF. CDR3 DNA sequence: TGCGCCAGCAGCCCAGGGACAGGAGAACACCGGGAGCTGTTTTTT. Complete variable domain (other parts from reference TRBV5-1 and TRBJ2-2): KAGVTQTPRYLIKTRGQQVTLSCSPISGHRSVSWYQQTPGQGLQFLFEYFSETQRNKGNFPGRFSGRQFSNSRSEMNVSTLELGDSALYLCASSPGTGEHRELFFGEGSRLTVL.

Details on this clone: Within the sample, other DNA sequences also encode this same CDR3. This sequence joins TRBV27 and TRBJ2-7; TRBD1 is a possible D gene (5 bases). CDR3 length equals 12 residues. Trimming took 4 bases from V and 4 from J, leaving 8 bases between them. The germline V gene has CDR1 MNHEY and CDR2 SMNVEV (reference sequence). The CDR3 sequence is CASSSSGYEQYF. In nucleotides, the CDR3 is TGTGCCAGCAGTTCCTCAGGGTACGAGCAGTACTTC.

This clone was recorded once. This sequence joins TRBV28 and TRBJ1-5, with 9 bases aligning to TRBD1. This CDR3 has 14 residues. The germline V gene encodes CDR1 MDHEN and CDR2 SYDVKM. V lost 5 bases to trimming and J lost 3 bases; unmatched junction nucleotides: 2. CDR3 residues: CASSAQGANQPQHF. CDR3 sequence (DNA): TGTGCCAGCAGTGCACAGGGGGCCAATCAGCCCCAGCATTTT.

V and J are TRBV27 and TRBJ2-7; D possibly corresponds to TRBD1 (5 bases). Germline V gene lookup returns CDR1 MNHEY and CDR2 SMNVEV (reference sequence). The V end was cut by 2 bases, the J end by 2 bases, with 10 bases between. This CDR3 is 14 amino acids long. For the CDR3, the DNA is TGTGCCAGCAGTTTAAGGTGGGGCACCTACGAGCAGTACTTC. Protein: CASSLRWGTYEQYF.

The chain couples TRBV5-1 to TRBJ2-7; 8 bases fit TRBD2. Germline CDR1 is SGHRS and CDR2 is YFSETQ. The trim removed 4 bases at V and 6 bases at J, leaving 12 bases unmatched. CDR3 length equals 15 residues. The CDR3 is CASSGERELIGEQYF. The CDR3 nucleotides are TGCGCCAGCAGCGGAGAGCGGGAGCTTATTGGCGAGCAGTACTTC.

The chain combines TRBV27 with TRBJ2-7; 7 positions agree with TRBD1. V trimming: 5 bases; J trimming: 3 bases; junction bases outside the gene matches: 4. Germline assignment: CDR1 MNHEY and CDR2 SMNVEV (reference sequence). The length of the CDR3 is 13 residues. CDR3 coding DNA: TGTGCCAGCAGTAAAGGACAGGTCTACGAGCAGTACTTC. Encoded protein: CASSKGQVYEQYF.